Presented here are 27 T cell receptor beta chains from one specimen sequenced in a study of cytomegalovirus exposure and HLA in healthy donors. In the PCR, 60 Vbeta and 13 Jbeta primers were used. Assay: immunoSEQ multiplex PCR; the TCRdb copy retains only in-frame clones and omits some. The table includes about 100,000 clones, around four fifths detected once. The sequenced sample consisted of PBMCs. Source of these receptors: a man aged 30 to 45 in good health and CMV-seronegative.

The rearrangement links TRBV25-1 to TRBJ2-7; possible D gene TRBD1, 7 bases. The V end was cut by 1 base, the J end by 3 bases, with 13 bases between. The germline gives CDR1 MGHDK, CDR2 SYGVNS. The CDR3 is made up of 15 amino acids. CDR3 sequence reads: CASSESGGKGYEQYF. Written as DNA, the CDR3 is TGTGCCAGCAGTGAATCAGGGGGGAAAGGCTACGAGCAGTACTTC.

V and J are TRBV6-5 and TRBJ1-1; D gene unclear. The V gene lost 9 bases and the J gene lost 3 bases, with 11 bases spanning the gap. The CDR3 consists of 12 residues. Looked up from germline, CDR1 is MNHEY and CDR2 is SVGAGI. CDR3 residues: CASRSWDTEAFF. The CDR3, as DNA: TGTGCCAGTAGGAGTTGGGACACTGAAGCTTTCTTT.

The rearrangement links TRBV7-2 to TRBJ1-2; tentatively, D is TRBD1 (5 bases). CDR1 is SGHTA, CDR2 FQGNSA, per germline. V gave up 5 bases and J gave up 7 bases, with 17 bases separating them. The length of the CDR3 is 14 residues. DNA for the CDR3: TGTGCCAGCAGCCCCCTGGGGGGATCGAGTGGCTACACCTTC. Its translation is CASSPLGGSSGYTF.

This chain uses TRBV29-1 with TRBJ2-5; TRBD1 might be the D (5 bases). Trimming took 4 bases from V and 2 from J, leaving 8 bases between them. There are 12 residues in the CDR3. Germline assignment: CDR1 SQVTM and CDR2 ANQGSEA. Here the CDR3 reads CSVARAQETQYF. In nucleotides, the CDR3 is TGCAGCGTTGCCAGGGCGCAAGAGACCCAGTACTTC.

The rearrangement uses TRBV16 and TRBJ2-7; 7 bases line up with TRBD1. The CDR3 length is 15 residues. Germline V lookup: CDR1 KGHSY, CDR2 FQNENV. With 8 bases clipped from V and 4 bases from J, the junction kept 14 bases outside the gene matches. The CDR3: CASRGKTGYLYEQYF. Here the CDR3 DNA reads TGTGCCAGCCGAGGGAAGACAGGGTATTTGTACGAGCAGTACTTC.

The rearrangement joins TRBV30 to TRBJ1-1; 8 nucleotides agree with TRBD1. The trim removed 4 bases at V and 5 bases at J, leaving 9 bases unmatched. Per the germline V gene, CDR1 is GTSNPN and CDR2 is SVGIG (reference sequence). The CDR3 length is 14 residues. CDR3 region: CAWTGGRGLTEAFF. As DNA, the CDR3 is TGTGCCTGGACGGGTGGCAGGGGGCTTACTGAAGCTTTCTTT.

The chain employs TRBV5-1 and TRBJ2-3; weak D call: TRBD1 (6 bases). Trimming pared 3 bases from V and 6 bases from J, leaving 14 bases between. Germline CDR1 and CDR2: SGHRS and YFSETQ. This CDR3 region has 14 residues. The CDR3 loop reads CASSSGHTEDTQYF. The CDR3 DNA reads TGCGCCAGCAGCTCGGGACATACGGAGGATACGCAGTATTTT.

The chain uses TRBV9 and TRBJ1-6, with D maybe TRBD1 (6 bases). V was shortened by 3 bases and J by 7 bases, with 14 bases between the two germline ends. CDR1 and CDR2 (germline): SGDLS, YYNGEE. The CDR3 totals 15 residues. The CDR3 protein is CASSAGDVGNSPLHF. CDR3 DNA sequence: TGTGCCAGCAGCGCAGGGGACGTGGGAAATTCACCCCTCCACTTT.

The chain uses TRBV7-9 and TRBJ2-7; TRBD2 matches at 8 bases. This CDR3 comprises 14 residues. After removal of 4 bases from V and 7 bases from J, the junction contained 9 bases not matched to a gene. Per germline, CDR1 SEHNR and CDR2 FQNEAQ (reference sequence). The CDR3 loop reads CASSSSGSGREQYF. In nucleotides, the CDR3 is TGTGCCAGCAGCTCATCAGGGAGCGGGAGAGAGCAGTACTTC.

Within the sample, this clone is large. The chain links TRBV6-1 to TRBJ1-1; 9 bases agree with TRBD1. CDR3 size: 14 residues. V lost 6 bases and J lost 6; bases outside the gene matches: 8. The germline V gene encodes CDR1 MNHNS and CDR2 SASEGT. The CDR3, as DNA: TGTGCCAGCAGACCCGTACAGGGGGCCGCTGAAGCTTTCTTT. Its protein product is CASRPVQGAAEAFF.

The chain combines TRBV30 with TRBJ1-1; tentative D call: TRBD1 (5 bases). The CDR3 totals 12 residues. With 3 bases removed from V and 8 bases from J, the gap between germline ends came to 13 bases. From germline, CDR1 is GTSNPN and CDR2 SVGIG (reference sequence). CDR3 DNA sequence: TGTGCCTGGAGGGCCGGACACCCCGAAGCTTTCTTT. Amino acid sequence: CAWRAGHPEAFF.

The V and J genes are TRBV5-8 and TRBJ2-7; 9 bases agree with TRBD2. With 2 bases clipped from V and 5 bases from J, the junction kept 11 bases outside the gene matches. The CDR3 length is 16 residues. CDR1 SGHTS and CDR2 YDEGEE come from the germline V gene. This chain's CDR3 is CASSFKWLAGRNEQYF. In DNA, the CDR3 is TGTGCCAGCAGCTTTAAGTGGCTAGCGGGGAGGAACGAGCAGTACTTC.

The chain couples TRBV4-1 to TRBJ1-1; 7 bases are a match to TRBD1. Germline CDR1 and CDR2: MGHRA and YSYEKL. The CDR3 consists of 16 residues. Losses at the gene ends were 2 bases for V and 1 base for J; bases not matched to a gene: 7. This CDR3 is CASSQPRQGRNTEAFF. The CDR3 region has the DNA TGCGCCAGCAGCCAACCAAGACAGGGCCGGAACACTGAAGCTTTCTTT.

J is TRBJ2-1 and V is TRBV19; 8 positions match TRBD1. The CDR3 has 14 amino acids. Germline-derived CDR1 and CDR2 are LNHDA and SQIVND (reference sequence). V trimming: 5 bases; J trimming: 7 bases; junction bases outside the gene matches: 7. The CDR3 spells CASSYGRGRNEQFF. The CDR3, as DNA: TGTGCCAGTAGTTACGGCAGGGGGCGAAATGAGCAGTTCTTC.

This CDR3 is CASSLLHQGAKAYEQYF. The CDR3 nucleotides are TGTGCCAGCAGTTTATTACATCAGGGGGCAAAGGCCTACGAGCAGTACTTC. The chain is built from TRBV28 and TRBJ2-7, with 8 bases matching TRBD1. The CDR3 consists of 17 residues. The V gene's germline CDR1 is MDHEN and CDR2 SYDVKM. With 1 base clipped from V and 2 bases from J, the junction kept 10 bases outside the gene matches.

The chain links TRBV6-1 to TRBJ1-2; TRBD1 aligns across 8 bases. CDR3 length: 13 amino acids. The trim removed 4 bases at V and 8 bases at J, leaving 6 bases unmatched. In germline, CDR1 is MNHNS, CDR2 SASEGT. The CDR3 spells CASSATGEGGYTF. CDR3 coding DNA: TGTGCCAGCAGTGCGACAGGGGAGGGGGGCTACACCTTC.

This clone was found once. The genes are TRBV5-1 and TRBJ2-1, with a possible D match to TRBD1 (6 bases). The CDR3 extends over 14 amino acids. Germline CDR1 reads SGHRS; CDR2 reads YFSETQ. V was trimmed by 0 bases and J by 5 bases, leaving 9 bases between them. CDR3 nucleotides: TGCGCCAGCAGCTTGGAGGGGGTAAACAATGAGCAGTTCTTC. Encoded protein: CASSLEGVNNEQFF.

The chain is built from TRBV29-1 and TRBJ2-3; TRBD2 is a possible D gene (5 bases). The CDR3 totals 14 residues. V lost 7 bases, J lost 3 bases, and 17 bases lay in between. Germline values: CDR1 SQVTM, CDR2 ANQGSEA. DNA for the CDR3: TGCAGCGCCATGCCCGGGGTGCGGACAGATACGCAGTATTTT. Translation gives CSAMPGVRTDTQYF.

V and J are TRBV5-6 and TRBJ2-7; 10 nucleotides align to TRBD2. Germline loops: CDR1 SGHDT, CDR2 YYEEEE. The V gene end was trimmed by 4 bases and the J gene end by 3 bases; junction bases not matched to a gene: 7. This CDR3 contains 15 residues. As DNA, the CDR3 is TGTGCCAGCAGCCCCGGACTAGCGGACCTCTACGAGCAGTACTTC. Amino acids: CASSPGLADLYEQYF.

The chain couples TRBV10-1 to TRBJ2-7; 9 bases map to TRBD1. V gave up 2 bases and J gave up 4 bases; unmatched junction bases: 3. CDR1 is WNHNN and CDR2 is SYGVQD in the germline V gene (reference sequence). The CDR3 is made up of 14 amino acids. Here the CDR3 reads CASSEGTGLYEQYF. As DNA, the CDR3 is TGCGCCAGCAGTGAGGGGACAGGGCTATACGAGCAGTACTTC.

This clone was seen a few times. This chain uses TRBV10-1 with TRBJ1-5; a possible D gene is TRBD1 (5 bases). Germline V gene lookup returns CDR1 WNHNN and CDR2 SYGVQD (reference sequence). The ends were cut back, 3 bases at V and 6 bases at J, with 12 bases in the middle. The CDR3 is 14 amino acids. CDR3 sequence: CASSDRVDCQPQHF. The DNA of the CDR3 is TGCGCCAGCAGTGACAGGGTCGATTGTCAGCCCCAGCATTTT.

The V gene is TRBV30, the J gene TRBJ2-5; D perhaps matches TRBD2 (5 bases). Germline lookup yields CDR1 GTSNPN and CDR2 SVGIG (reference sequence). With 5 bases removed from V and 4 bases from J, the gap between germline ends came to 8 bases. The CDR3 contains 11 residues. The CDR3 coding sequence is TGTGCCTGGGCAAGCGGAGAGACCCAGTACTTC. This codes for CAWASGETQYF.

The chain is built from TRBV29-1 and TRBJ2-5, with 7 bases that match TRBD1. The last part of the DNA fits TRBJ2-7 better; the J call may be wrong. Germline CDR1 reads SQVTM; CDR2 reads ANQGSEA. This CDR3 has 12 amino acids. The CDR3 bases are TGCAGCGCCCGGGACAGTTACTACGAGCAGTACTTC. It yields the protein CSARDSYYEQYF.

This chain links TRBV7-9 with TRBJ2-5; maybe TRBD2 (5 bases). Judging by the DNA end, TRBJ2-7 fits better; the J call may be wrong. This CDR3 contains 15 residues. The germline CDR1 and CDR2 sequences are SEHNR and FQNEAQ (reference sequence). The CDR3: CASSLAPSGLNEQYF. The CDR3, as DNA: TGTGCCAGCAGCTTAGCCCCGTCGGGGTTAAACGAGCAGTACTTC.

The rearrangement links TRBV27 to TRBJ2-7; 7 bases agree with TRBD1. CDR3 length: 14 residues. With 2 bases clipped from V and 2 bases from J, the junction kept 3 bases outside the gene matches. Germline V gives CDR1 MNHEY, CDR2 SMNVEV (reference sequence). The CDR3 sequence: CASSLMGQTYEQYF. CDR3 DNA: TGTGCCAGCAGTTTAATGGGACAGACCTACGAGCAGTACTTC.

The V and J genes are TRBV18 and TRBJ1-5; 7 bases fit TRBD1. Germline V gives CDR1 KGHSH, CDR2 LQKENI. Trimming removed 2 bases from V and 2 bases from J; junction bases left unmatched: 3. The CDR3 spans 15 residues. CDR3 nucleotide sequence: TGTGCCAGCTCACCAAGTACAGGGGGCAATCAGCCCCAGCATTTT. This gives the protein CASSPSTGGNQPQHF.

V gene TRBV7-9 combines with J gene TRBJ2-3; D is unclear. Germline-derived CDR1 and CDR2 are SEHNR and FQNEAQ (reference sequence). This CDR3 region has 14 residues. V was shortened by 1 base and J by 4 bases, with 9 bases between the two germline ends. The CDR3 region has the DNA TGTGCCAGCAGCTTAGGACTTTTGGCAGATACGCAGTATTTT. Its protein product is CASSLGLLADTQYF. The full variable domain, its missing parts supplied by reference TRBV7-9 and TRBJ2-3, is DTGVSQNPRHKITKRGQNVTFRCDPISEHNRLYWYRQTLGQGPEFLTYFQNEAQLEKSRLLSDRFSAERPKGSFSTLEIQRTEQGDSAMYLCASSLGLLADTQYFGPGTRLTVL.